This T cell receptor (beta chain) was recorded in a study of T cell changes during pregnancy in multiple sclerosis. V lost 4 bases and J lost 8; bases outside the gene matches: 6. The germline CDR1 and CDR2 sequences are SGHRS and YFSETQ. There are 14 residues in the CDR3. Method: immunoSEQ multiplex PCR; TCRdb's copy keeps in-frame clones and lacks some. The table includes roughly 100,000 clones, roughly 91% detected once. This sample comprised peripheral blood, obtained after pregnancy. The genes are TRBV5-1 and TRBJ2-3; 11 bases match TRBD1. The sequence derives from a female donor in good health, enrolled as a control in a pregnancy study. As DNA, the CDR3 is TGCGCCAGCAGCCAGGACAGGGGGCGCGTTACGCAGTATTTT. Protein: CASSQDRGRVTQYF.